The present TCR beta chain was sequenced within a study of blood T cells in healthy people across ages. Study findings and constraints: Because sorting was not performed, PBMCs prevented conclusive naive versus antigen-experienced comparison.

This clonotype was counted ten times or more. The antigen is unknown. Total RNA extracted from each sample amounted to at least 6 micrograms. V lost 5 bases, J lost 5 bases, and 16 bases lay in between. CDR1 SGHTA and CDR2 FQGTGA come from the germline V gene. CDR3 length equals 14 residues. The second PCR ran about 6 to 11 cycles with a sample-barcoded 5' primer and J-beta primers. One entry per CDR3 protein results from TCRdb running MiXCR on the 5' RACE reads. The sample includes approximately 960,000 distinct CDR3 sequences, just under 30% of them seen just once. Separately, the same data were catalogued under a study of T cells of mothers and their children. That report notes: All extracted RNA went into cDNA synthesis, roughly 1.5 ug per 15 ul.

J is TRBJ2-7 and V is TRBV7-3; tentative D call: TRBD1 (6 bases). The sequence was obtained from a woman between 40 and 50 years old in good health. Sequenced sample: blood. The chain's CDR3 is CASSARPGVDEQYF. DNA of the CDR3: TGTGCCAGCAGCGCGAGGCCAGGGGTCGACGAGCAGTACTTC.